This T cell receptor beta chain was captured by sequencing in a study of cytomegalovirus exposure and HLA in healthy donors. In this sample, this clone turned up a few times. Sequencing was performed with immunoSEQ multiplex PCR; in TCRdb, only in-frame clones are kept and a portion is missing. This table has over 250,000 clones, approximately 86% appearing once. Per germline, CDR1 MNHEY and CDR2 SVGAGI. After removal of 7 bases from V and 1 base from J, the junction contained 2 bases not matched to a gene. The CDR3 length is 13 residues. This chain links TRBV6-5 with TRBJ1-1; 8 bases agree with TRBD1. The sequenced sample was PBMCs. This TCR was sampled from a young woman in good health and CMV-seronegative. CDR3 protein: CASNGQGNTEAFF. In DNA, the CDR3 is TGTGCCAGCAACGGACAGGGGAACACTGAAGCTTTCTTT.